What follows is one TCR beta chain and its context. Its matching antigen is unknown. This CDR3 has 14 residues. CDR1 is KGHSH, CDR2 LQKENI, per germline. Trimming pared 4 bases from V and 7 bases from J, leaving 13 bases between. This sample stems from a study of shared clonotypes between healthy human individuals. Whole-study findings and limits: What limited the represented genetic and exposure-history diversity was the small number of donors. Compared with memory subsets, naive subsets generally had larger estimated richness. The study sampled only blood, and tissue repertoires likely differ.

In the CD4+ fraction, cells were divided into CD45RA+ naive and CD45RA-negative memory subsets. Measured with immunoSEQ multiplex PCR; TCRdb has only the in-frame clones, and not every one. The data contain approximately 2,300,000 clones, under 95% of them seen just once; the ten biggest clones take up 0.3% to 0.45%. This receptor was obtained from a man between 18 and 35 years old in good health. Some clones in this sample may be carry-over from other donors' samples. Sample: naive CD4+ T cells from PBMCs. Subset described: CD45RA+ positively selected. The chain joins TRBV18 to TRBJ1-4; a possible D gene is TRBD1 (5 bases). CDR3 DNA: TGTGCCAGCTCACGAGGGACTTTTCGTGAAAAACTGTTTTTT. Residues: CASSRGTFREKLFF. Looking up the rest from reference TRBV18 and TRBJ1-4 gives the full variable domain: NAGVMQNPRHLVRRRGQEARLRCSPMKGHSHVYWYRQLPEEGLKFMVYLQKENIIDESGMPKERFSAEFPKEGPSILRIQQVVRGDSAAYFCASSRGTFREKLFFGSGTQLSVL.